This T cell receptor (beta chain) was obtained from a study of T-cell reconstitution after alpha-beta-depleted transplantation in children. Unique molecular identifiers were incorporated during preparation of the TCRbeta library. TCRdb re-analysed the PCR reads in MiXCR, keeping a single row per CDR3 protein. The sample consists of nearly 550,000 distinct CDR3 sequences, approximately 20% of them appearing once. CDR3 length equals 14 residues. V lost 3 bases to trimming and J lost 2 bases, with 9 bases between them. Germline CDR1 reads SGHKS; CDR2 reads YYEKEE (reference sequence). This clonotype appeared a few times.

Sequenced material: PBMCs from the stem cell graft donor, taken from the stem cell graft. This clonotype originated in a human donor who donated a stem cell graft to a child with acute lymphoblastic leukemia. The genes are TRBV5-5 and TRBJ1-5; D uncertain. The CDR3 DNA follows: TGTGCCAGCAGCTCGTGGGAGGGCAATCAGCCCCAGCATTTT. Translating gives CASSSWEGNQPQHF.